This entry features one T cell receptor (beta chain) sequence. Its cognate antigen is unknown. A much more abundant neighbour one base away suggests this may be a read error. Other autoimmune diseases, uncontrolled infections, pregnancy or lactation ruled patients out of participation. PBMCs stemmed from 7.5 to 10 ml of fresh peripheral blood. These data belong to a study of Graves' ophthalmopathy and Graves' hyperthyroidism. The study's findings and limits: Blood repertoires reportedly contained most expanded thyroid clonotypes above 0.001 frequency.

Amplification from RNA transcripts yielded the TCR beta CDR3 regions. HTBI primers were employed in first-round RT-PCR, then a second-round multiplex PCR followed. TCRdb redid the calling of the multiplex PCR reads with MiXCR, one entry per CDR3 protein. The profile shows approximately 500,000 distinct CDR3 sequences, about an eighth of them singletons. Germline V gene sequence: CDR1 SGHTA, CDR2 FQGNSA. The CDR3 is 13 amino acids. Trimming stripped 2 bases from V and 1 base from J, with 5 bases between. V is TRBV7-2 and J is TRBJ2-5; D is ambiguous. Sequencing was performed on blood. The TCR comes from a woman aged 30 to 39 with Graves' ophthalmopathy. CDR3 sequence: CASSLMSQETQYF. The CDR3 DNA reads TGTGCCAGCAGCTTAATGAGCCAAGAGACCCAGTACTTC.